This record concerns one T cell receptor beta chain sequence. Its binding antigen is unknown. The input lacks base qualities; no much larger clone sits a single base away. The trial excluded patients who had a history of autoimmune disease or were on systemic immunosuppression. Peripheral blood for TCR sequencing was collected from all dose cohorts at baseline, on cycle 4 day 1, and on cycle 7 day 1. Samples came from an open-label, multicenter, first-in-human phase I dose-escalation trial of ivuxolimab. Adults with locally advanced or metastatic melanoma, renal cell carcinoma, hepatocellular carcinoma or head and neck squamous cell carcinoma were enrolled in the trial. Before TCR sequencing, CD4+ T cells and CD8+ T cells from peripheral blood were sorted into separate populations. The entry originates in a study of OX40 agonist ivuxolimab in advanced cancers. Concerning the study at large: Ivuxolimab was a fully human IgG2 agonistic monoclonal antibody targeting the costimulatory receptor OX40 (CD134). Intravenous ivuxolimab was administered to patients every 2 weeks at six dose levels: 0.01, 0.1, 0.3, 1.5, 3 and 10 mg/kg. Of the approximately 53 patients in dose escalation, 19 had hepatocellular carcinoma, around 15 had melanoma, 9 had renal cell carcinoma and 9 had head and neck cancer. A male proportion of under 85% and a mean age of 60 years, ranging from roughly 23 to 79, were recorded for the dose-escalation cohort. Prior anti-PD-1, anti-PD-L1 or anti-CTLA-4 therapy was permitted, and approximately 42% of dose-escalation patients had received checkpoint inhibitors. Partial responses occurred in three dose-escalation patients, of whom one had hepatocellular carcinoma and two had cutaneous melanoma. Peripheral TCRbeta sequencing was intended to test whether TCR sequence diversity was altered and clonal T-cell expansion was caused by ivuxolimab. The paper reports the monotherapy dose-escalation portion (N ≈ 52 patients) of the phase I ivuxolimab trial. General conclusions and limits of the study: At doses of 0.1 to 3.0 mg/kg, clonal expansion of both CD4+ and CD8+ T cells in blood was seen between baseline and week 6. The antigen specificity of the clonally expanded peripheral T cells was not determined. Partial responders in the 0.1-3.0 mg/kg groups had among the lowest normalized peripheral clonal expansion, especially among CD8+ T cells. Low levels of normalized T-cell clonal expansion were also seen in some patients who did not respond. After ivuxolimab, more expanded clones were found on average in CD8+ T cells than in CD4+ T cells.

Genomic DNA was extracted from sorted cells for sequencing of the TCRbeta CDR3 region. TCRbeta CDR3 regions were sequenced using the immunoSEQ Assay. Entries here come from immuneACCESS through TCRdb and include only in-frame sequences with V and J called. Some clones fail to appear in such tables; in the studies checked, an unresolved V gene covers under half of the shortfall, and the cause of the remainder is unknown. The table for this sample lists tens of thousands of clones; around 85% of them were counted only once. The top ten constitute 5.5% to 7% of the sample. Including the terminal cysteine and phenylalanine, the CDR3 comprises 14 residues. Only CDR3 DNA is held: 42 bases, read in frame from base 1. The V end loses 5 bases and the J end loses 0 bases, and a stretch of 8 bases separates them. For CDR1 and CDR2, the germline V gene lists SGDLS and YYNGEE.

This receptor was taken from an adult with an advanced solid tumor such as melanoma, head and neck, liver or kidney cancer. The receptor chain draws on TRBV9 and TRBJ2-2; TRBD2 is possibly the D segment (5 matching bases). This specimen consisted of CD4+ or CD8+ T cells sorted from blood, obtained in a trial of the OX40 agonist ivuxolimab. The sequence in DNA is TGTGCCAGCAGAAGCGGAGCGAACACCGGGGAGCTGTTTTTT. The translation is CASRSGANTGELFF.